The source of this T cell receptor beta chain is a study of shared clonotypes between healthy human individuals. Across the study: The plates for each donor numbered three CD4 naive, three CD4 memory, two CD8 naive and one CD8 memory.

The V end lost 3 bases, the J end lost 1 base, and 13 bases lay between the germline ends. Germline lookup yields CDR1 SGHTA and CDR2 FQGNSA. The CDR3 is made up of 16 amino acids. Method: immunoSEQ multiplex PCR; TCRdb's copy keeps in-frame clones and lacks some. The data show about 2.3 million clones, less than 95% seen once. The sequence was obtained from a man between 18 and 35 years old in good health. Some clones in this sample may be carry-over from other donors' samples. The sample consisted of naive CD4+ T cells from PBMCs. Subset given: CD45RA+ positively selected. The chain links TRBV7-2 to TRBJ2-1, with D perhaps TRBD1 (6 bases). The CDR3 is CASSFRGTKSYNEQFF. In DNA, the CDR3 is TGTGCCAGCAGCTTTAGAGGGACAAAGTCCTACAATGAGCAGTTCTTC.